Presented here are 30 T cell receptor beta chains from one specimen sequenced in a study of PD-1 blockade in classical Hodgkin lymphoma. No patient escaped relapse after autologous stem cell transplantation, and brentuximab vedotin exposure varied. Sequenced by immunoSEQ multiplex PCR; TCRdb stores in-frame clones only, minus some. Altogether about 15,000 clones are present, 84% being singletons, with the ten largest covering roughly 24%. Sequenced material: peripheral blood mononuclear cells (PBMCs), taken at baseline. These receptors originate from a human donor with classical Hodgkin lymphoma.

This clone was seen a handful of times. This rearrangement joins TRBV7-2 to TRBJ1-6; no clear D gene. V was clipped by 2 bases and J by 9 bases, with 14 bases between them. This CDR3 has 15 amino acids. From germline, CDR1 is SGHTA and CDR2 FQGNSA. The CDR3 protein is CASSLSAEVGSPLHF. In nucleotides, the CDR3 is TGTGCCAGCAGCTTATCAGCCGAGGTGGGTTCACCCCTCCACTTT.

V usage is TRBV2 and J usage is TRBJ2-7; 7 bases align to TRBD2. Germline V lookup: CDR1 SNHLY, CDR2 FYNNEI. V shed 4 bases, J shed 11 bases, and the junction held 11 bases outside the gene matches. CDR3 length: 13 residues. The CDR3 reads CASSVGEGLEEYF. In DNA form, the CDR3 reads TGTGCCAGCAGTGTGGGGGAGGGTTTAGAGGAGTACTTC.

The rearrangement joins TRBV7-9 to TRBJ1-1; 9 positions agree with TRBD1. Per the germline V gene, CDR1 is SEHNR and CDR2 is FQNEAQ (reference sequence). CDR3 size: 16 residues. V lost 3 bases to trimming and J lost 3 bases; unmatched junction nucleotides: 8. The DNA of the CDR3 is TGTGCCAGCAGCTTGGGGGACAGGGACTGGGACACTGAAGCTTTCTTT. This sequence encodes CASSLGDRDWDTEAFF. The variable domain in full, completed from reference TRBV7-9 and TRBJ1-1, reads DTGVSQNPRHKITKRGQNVTFRCDPISEHNRLYWYRQTLGQGPEFLTYFQNEAQLEKSRLLSDRFSAERPKGSFSTLEIQRTEQGDSAMYLCASSLGDRDWDTEAFFGQGTRLTVV.

The chain joins TRBV30 to TRBJ2-1; 12 nucleotides match TRBD2. Germline V CDR1 and CDR2: GTSNPN, SVGIG (reference sequence). V dropped 8 bases and J dropped 2; count of bases not matched to a gene: 7. This CDR3 is 15 amino acids long. CDR3 sequence reads: CAGRTSGDAYNEQFF. The CDR3 coding sequence is TGTGCCGGAAGGACTAGCGGGGATGCCTACAATGAGCAGTTCTTC.

This chain joins TRBV5-1 and TRBJ1-1, with TRBD1 identical over 9 bases. CDR1 SGHRS and CDR2 YFSETQ come from the germline V gene. The CDR3 is 18 amino acids. V gave up 3 bases and J gave up 4 bases; unmatched junction bases: 16. The CDR3 DNA sequence: TGCGCCAGCAGCTCACTGGGGGTGGACAGGGGAAAGGGCACTGAAGCTTTCTTT. It codes for CASSSLGVDRGKGTEAFF.

This rearrangement joins TRBV6-6 to TRBJ1-2; D perhaps matches TRBD1 (6 bases). CDR1 MNHNY and CDR2 SVGAGI come from the germline V gene (reference sequence). V dropped 6 bases and J dropped 3 bases, with 14 bases sitting between them. The CDR3 runs to 14 residues. CDR3: CASRITGFYYGYTF. CDR3 DNA: TGTGCCAGCAGGATAACAGGGTTCTACTATGGCTACACCTTC.

The chain uses TRBV7-2 and TRBJ1-2; 8 positions agree with TRBD1. This CDR3 is built from 14 residues. Trimming removed 7 bases from V and 10 bases from J; junction bases left unmatched: 14. Germline lookup yields CDR1 SGHTA and CDR2 FQGNSA. The CDR3 sequence is CASTAAGQVKIYTF. CDR3 DNA sequence: TGTGCCAGCACGGCGGCGGGACAGGTCAAGATCTACACCTTC.

The chain links TRBV6-1 to TRBJ2-1; no firm D call. Germline CDR1 is MNHNS and CDR2 is SASEGT. CDR3 length: 15 residues. Deletions cut 3 bases from V and 5 bases from J, with 14 bases between. The CDR3 nucleotides read TGTGCCAGCAGTGAGTCCCCCAGCGCTCACAATGAGCAGTTCTTC. This gives the protein CASSESPSAHNEQFF.

The chain joins TRBV29-1 to TRBJ2-7, with 7 bases that match TRBD1. The CDR3 extends over 13 amino acids. Germline CDR1 is SQVTM and CDR2 is ANQGSEA. Trimming cost V 6 bases and J 4 bases; bases outside gene matches: 9. DNA for the CDR3: TGCAGCGTGGGGAGCGACAGGGAGTACGAGCAGTACTTC. Encoded protein: CSVGSDREYEQYF.

This chain uses TRBV27 with TRBJ1-5; D possibly corresponds to TRBD1 (5 bases). The V end lost 1 base, the J end lost 0 bases, and 13 bases lay between the germline ends. This CDR3 contains 17 residues. CDR1 and CDR2 from the germline V gene are MNHEY and SMNVEV (reference sequence). CDR3 coding DNA: TGTGCCAGCAGTTTATTGGGGACGGAGTATAGCAATCAGCCCCAGCATTTT. This encodes CASSLLGTEYSNQPQHF.

The chain combines TRBV19 with TRBJ2-2; 9 nucleotides align to TRBD1. With 5 bases clipped from V and 7 bases from J, the junction kept 5 bases outside the gene matches. Germline CDR1 reads LNHDA; CDR2 reads SQIVND (reference sequence). The CDR3 runs to 14 residues. The CDR3 here is CASSAQGAGGELFF. CDR3 bases: TGTGCCAGTAGTGCACAGGGGGCCGGCGGGGAGCTGTTTTTT. The full variable domain, completed using reference TRBV19 and TRBJ2-2, is DGGITQSPKYLFRKEGQNVTLSCEQNLNHDAMYWYRQDPGQGLRLIYYSQIVNDFQKGDIAEGYSVSREKKESFPLTVTSAQKNPTAFYLCASSAQGAGGELFFGEGSRLTVL.

This chain joins TRBV29-1 and TRBJ2-3, with 8 bases lining up with TRBD1. CDR1 is SQVTM and CDR2 is ANQGSEA in the germline V gene. This CDR3 is built from 14 residues. V shed 4 bases, J shed 4 bases, and the junction held 7 bases outside the gene matches. As DNA, the CDR3 is TGCAGCGTTGGGGGGGACAGGAGAGCAGATACGCAGTATTTT. It yields the protein CSVGGDRRADTQYF.

The rearrangement uses TRBV6-4 and TRBJ2-3, with 13 bases fitting TRBD2. The CDR3 length is 14 residues. Unmatched junction bases numbered 2, after V lost 7 bases and J lost 4 bases. CDR1 MRHNA and CDR2 SNTAGT come from the germline V gene. The CDR3 DNA is TGTGCCAGCAAACTAGCGGGAGGGTCAGATACGCAGTATTTT. Translation gives CASKLAGGSDTQYF.

V usage is TRBV10-3 and J usage is TRBJ2-7; the match to TRBD2 covers 7 bases. CDR1 is ENHRY and CDR2 is SYGVKD in the germline V gene. The trim removed 3 bases at V and 5 bases at J, leaving 7 bases unmatched. CDR3 length: 14 residues. The DNA for the CDR3 is TGTGCCATCAGTGACTCCGGGACTAATAACGAGCAGTACTTC. Its translation: CAISDSGTNNEQYF.

This chain joins TRBV7-9 and TRBJ1-3; D might be TRBD1 (5 bases). Looked up from germline, CDR1 is SEHNR and CDR2 is FQNEAQ (reference sequence). V was pared by 4 bases and J by 3 bases, with 22 bases between. CDR3 size: 18 residues. DNA for the CDR3: TGTGCCAGCAGCTCTCGTCCACAGGATCTAAGTAGTGGAAACACCATATATTTT. Translation gives CASSSRPQDLSSGNTIYF.

The gene calls are TRBV10-1 and TRBJ2-2; D might be TRBD1 (5 bases). CDR1 is WNHNN, CDR2 SYGVQD, per germline (reference sequence). Trimming shortened V by 2 bases and J by 0 bases, and 7 bases separated the two germline ends. The CDR3 runs to 15 residues. The CDR3 DNA reads as TGCGCCAGCAGTGAGGGACATACGAACACCGGGGAGCTGTTTTTT. Amino acids: CASSEGHTNTGELFF.

The chain couples TRBV6-1 to TRBJ1-5; possible D gene TRBD1, 6 bases. The V gene lost 4 bases and the J gene lost 7 bases, with 17 bases spanning the gap. This CDR3 region has 15 residues. Germline assignment: CDR1 MNHNS and CDR2 SASEGT. DNA for the CDR3: TGTGCCAGCAGTGCGGTCAGGGGCGCGAACCAGCCCCAGCATTTT. Residues: CASSAVRGANQPQHF.

The chain has TRBV11-2 and TRBJ2-5; unclear D gene. CDR3 size: 14 residues. CDR1 SGHAT and CDR2 FQNNGV come from the germline V gene. Trimming pared 3 bases from V and 4 bases from J, leaving 12 bases between. CDR3: CASSFGFQRETQYF. The CDR3 DNA sequence: TGTGCCAGCAGCTTCGGGTTCCAGCGAGAGACCCAGTACTTC.

Points on this clone: Distinct nucleotide sequences in the sample also encode this CDR3. The chain is built from TRBV6-1 and TRBJ2-5; 10 bases agree with TRBD2. The V gene's germline CDR1 is MNHNS and CDR2 SASEGT. The ends lost 8 bases at V and 5 bases at J; junction bases unmatched: 11. CDR3 length: 15 amino acids. This CDR3 reads CASGVGASGGETQYF. CDR3 in DNA: TGTGCCAGCGGGGTCGGGGCTAGCGGGGGTGAGACCCAGTACTTC.

This sequence joins TRBV7-2 and TRBJ2-1; 10 bases fit TRBD2. Per the germline V gene, CDR1 is SGHTA and CDR2 is FQGNSA. Trimming removed 1 base from V and 9 bases from J; junction bases left unmatched: 6. This CDR3 is built from 15 residues. CDR3 DNA: TGTGCCAGCAGCTTAGGCCTAGCGGGAGAGGGTGAGCAGTTCTTC. The encoded protein is CASSLGLAGEGEQFF. The full variable domain, with the rest looked up from reference TRBV7-2 and TRBJ2-1, is GAGVSQSPSNKVTEKGKDVELRCDPISGHTALYWYRQSLGQGLEFLIYFQGNSAPDKSGLPSDRFSAERTGGSVSTLTIQRTQQEDSAVYLCASSLGLAGEGEQFFGPGTRLTVL.

The chain joins TRBV28 to TRBJ2-7, with TRBD2 matching 11 bases. Germline CDR1 and CDR2: MDHEN and SYDVKM. Germline trimming cut 6 bases from V and 3 bases from J; bases unmatched to any gene: 13. The CDR3 covers 17 residues. CDR3 coding DNA: TGTGCCAGCAGGCGACTAGCGGGATATGGAAGTGGCTACGAGCAGTACTTC. This encodes CASRRLAGYGSGYEQYF.

This sequence joins TRBV2 and TRBJ1-1; D remains ambiguous. Germline lookup yields CDR1 SNHLY and CDR2 FYNNEI. The CDR3 runs 13 residues. Trimming pared 1 base from V and 5 bases from J, leaving 8 bases between. CDR3 sequence reads: CASSEVLRTEAFF. CDR3 DNA sequence: TGTGCCAGCAGTGAAGTGTTGAGGACTGAAGCTTTCTTT.

The V gene is TRBV7-2, the J gene TRBJ2-7; perhaps TRBD2 as D (7 bases). The length of the CDR3 is 15 residues. Germline loops: CDR1 SGHTA, CDR2 FQGNSA. V lost 2 bases and J 2 bases, leaving 13 bases between the germline ends. CDR3 region: CASSLRGGAAYEQYF. In DNA form, the CDR3 reads TGTGCCAGCAGCTTAAGGGGGGGGGCAGCCTACGAGCAGTACTTC. The whole variable domain, remainder taken from reference TRBV7-2 and TRBJ2-7, is GAGVSQSPSNKVTEKGKDVELRCDPISGHTALYWYRQSLGQGLEFLIYFQGNSAPDKSGLPSDRFSAERTGGSVSTLTIQRTQQEDSAVYLCASSLRGGAAYEQYFGPGTRLTVT.

The chain combines TRBV9 with TRBJ1-2, with TRBD1 as a possible D gene (6 bases). There are 15 residues in the CDR3. The V gene lost 4 bases and the J gene lost 0 bases, with 13 bases spanning the gap. Germline CDR1 reads SGDLS; CDR2 reads YYNGEE. CDR3 region: CASSPGALANYGYTF. CDR3 nucleotide sequence: TGTGCCAGCAGCCCAGGGGCCCTAGCTAACTATGGCTACACCTTC.

The chain couples TRBV5-1 to TRBJ2-7; no firm D call. Germline CDR1 SGHRS, CDR2 YFSETQ. The germline V and J ends were trimmed by 0 bases and 2 bases, with 6 bases remaining between them. This CDR3 spans 13 amino acids. This chain's CDR3 is CASSLGGPYEQYF. The DNA of the CDR3 is TGCGCCAGCAGCTTGGGTGGGCCCTACGAGCAGTACTTC.

The chain combines TRBV7-9 with TRBJ1-4; no firm D call. V lost 4 bases to trimming and J lost 1 base, with 10 bases between them. The CDR3 totals 15 residues. CDR1 and CDR2 (germline): SEHNR, FQNEAQ (reference sequence). The CDR3 DNA follows: TGTGCCAGCAGCTCTCCACGGATAACTAATGAAAAACTGTTTTTT. Protein product: CASSSPRITNEKLFF. The whole variable domain, filled in from reference TRBV7-9 and TRBJ1-4, reads DTGVSQNPRHKITKRGQNVTFRCDPISEHNRLYWYRQTLGQGPEFLTYFQNEAQLEKSRLLSDRFSAERPKGSFSTLEIQRTEQGDSAMYLCASSSPRITNEKLFFGSGTQLSVL.

This rearrangement joins TRBV7-9 to TRBJ2-7; D unresolved. From germline, CDR1 is SEHNR and CDR2 FQNEAQ (reference sequence). V was clipped by 0 bases and J by 1 base, with 4 bases between them. The CDR3 covers 13 residues. CDR3 loop: CASSLANSYEQYF. For the CDR3, the DNA is TGTGCCAGCAGCTTAGCGAATTCCTACGAGCAGTACTTC.

The chain combines TRBV5-1 with TRBJ2-3; 15 positions agree with TRBD2. The CDR3 extends over 18 amino acids. The V gene's germline CDR1 is SGHRS and CDR2 YFSETQ. V lost 4 bases, J lost 5 bases, and 11 bases stayed unmatched. CDR3 residues: CASSARGLAGGRGDTQYF. The CDR3 DNA reads TGCGCCAGCAGCGCCAGGGGACTAGCGGGGGGACGAGGAGATACGCAGTATTTT.

This clone was seen only once. This rearrangement joins TRBV5-4 to TRBJ2-2; 9 bases match TRBD1. CDR1 and CDR2 from the germline V gene are SGHNT and YYREEE (reference sequence). The length of the CDR3 is 16 residues. Trimming removed 4 bases from V and 5 bases from J; junction bases left unmatched: 9. CDR3 nucleotide sequence: TGTGCCAGCAGCGGTGGACAGGGGTGGAGGACCGGGGAGCTGTTTTTT. As protein: CASSGGQGWRTGELFF.

This clone was detected once. The V gene is TRBV9, the J gene TRBJ2-3, with D hard to call. This CDR3 is built from 17 residues. Germline V gene data show CDR1 as SGDLS and CDR2 as YYNGEE. V lost 1 base, J lost 2 bases, and 17 bases lay in between. CDR3 amino acids: CASSVSRAATFTDTQYF. CDR3 nucleotide sequence: TGTGCCAGCAGCGTAAGCCGGGCAGCGACCTTCACAGATACGCAGTATTTT.